The entry below describes one T cell receptor beta chain. Its antigen is undetermined. The PCR ran on 60 Vbeta and 13 Jbeta primers. Produced via immunoSEQ multiplex PCR; TCRdb's table is partial and in-frame only. This sample carries tens of thousands of clones, more than 65% of them seen once, and the ten largest clones take about 4%. This sample was included in a study of cytomegalovirus exposure and HLA in healthy donors. At the level of the study: From donors who were HLA-typed, an early data release held around 85 million unique TCRs. Broader study findings: Researchers left out some V segments, among them TRBV6-2 and TRBV6-3, as indistinguishable. Researchers catalogued 160 or so TCR beta chains as cytomegalovirus-associated.

J was trimmed by 6 bases and V by 5 bases; bases with no gene match: 4. Germline lookup yields CDR1 WNHNN and CDR2 SYGVQD (reference sequence). The CDR3 spans 13 residues. This chain connects TRBV10-1 to TRBJ2-3; 8 nucleotides align to TRBD2. This sequence was found in a woman aged 18 to 35 in good health and CMV-seronegative. Sequencing was done on a sample of PBMCs. CDR3 residues: CASSLTSADTQYF. The CDR3 nucleotides read TGCGCCAGCAGTTTGACTAGCGCGGATACGCAGTATTTT.